This T cell receptor beta chain was profiled in a study of CD8 T cells in ankylosing spondylitis. Findings and caveats of the study: Enrichment of disease-linked clones was reportedly significant in matched ankylosing spondylitis synovial fluid. Prior literature has documented some motif variants in synovial fluid and blood from reactive arthritis. Fewer than 10 highly homologous variants made up a TCR beta motif that seemed to typify ankylosing spondylitis blood.

Germline V gives CDR1 SGHTA, CDR2 FQGNSA. Trimming took 0 bases from V and 2 from J; bases not matched to a gene: 0. The CDR3 spans 15 residues. From the 5' RACE reads, TCRdb called clonotypes with MiXCR, one entry per CDR3 protein. The sample records some 840,000 distinct CDR3 sequences, about 10% being singletons. Concerning this clonotype: Its antigen is unknown.

The V and J genes are TRBV7-2 and TRBJ2-7, with 11 bases aligning to TRBD2. Sequencing was performed on blood, either unsorted or a sorted T cell fraction (not recorded which). The TCR sequence derives from a male donor with ankylosing spondylitis. The CDR3 loop is CASSLATSGTYEQYF. The CDR3 nucleotides are TGTGCCAGCAGCTTAGCGACTAGCGGGACCTACGAGCAGTACTTC.